The next 12 T cell receptor beta chains were all read from a single sample in a study of vaccination effects on CD4 cells after COVID-19 (dated by TCRdb to the early 2020s). The method behind the library was the immunoSEQ multiplex PCR assay. TCRdb stores this immuneACCESS table with in-frame sequences only. Part of the clones is absent; in the studies checked, under half of the shortfall reflects unresolved V genes, and no reason is known for the rest. A total of approximately 30,000 clones appear in this sample, about 60% of them only once. Of the sample, roughly 9.2% is held by the ten largest clones. These receptors' antigens are unknown. After approximately 11 days of culture, CD4+ T cells were isolated with the EasySep CD4+ T cell isolation kit. Source: CD4+ T cells from PBMCs cultured without peptide, taken before COVID-19 vaccination. Receptor source: a human donor who received a COVID-19 vaccine.

V usage is TRBV28 and J usage is TRBJ2-3, with TRBD2 matching 13 bases. The CDR3 extends over 15 amino acids. The ends lost 3 bases at V and 6 bases at J; junction bases unmatched: 3. The germline CDR1 and CDR2 sequences are MDHEN and SYDVKM. The CDR3 region is CASSFGLAGADTQYF. The CDR3 bases are TGTGCCAGCAGTTTCGGACTAGCGGGAGCGGATACGCAGTATTTT.

This clone was seen once. V and J are TRBV6-6 and TRBJ1-4, with no clear D. Trimming shortened V by 3 bases and J by 0 bases, and 5 bases separated the two germline ends. Germline CDR1 and CDR2: MNHNY and SVGAGI (reference sequence). CDR3 length: 14 residues. This CDR3 reads CASSYGATNEKLFF. CDR3 sequence (DNA): TGTGCCAGCAGTTATGGAGCAACTAATGAAAAACTGTTTTTT.

The genes are TRBV3-1 (or the pseudogene TRBV3-2) and TRBJ2-7; a possible D gene is TRBD2 (7 bases). The ends were cut back, 2 bases at V and 2 bases at J, with 13 bases in the middle. CDR3 length: 15 amino acids. Per germline, CDR1 LGHDT and CDR2 YNNKEL (reference sequence). The CDR3 protein is CASSQQGRAAYEQYF. The CDR3 bases are TGTGCCAGCAGCCAACAGGGGAGGGCAGCCTACGAGCAGTACTTC.

This clone was seen a handful of times. The chain uses TRBV27 and TRBJ1-6; 9 bases fit TRBD1. V shed 6 bases and J 13 bases; nucleotides not matched to a gene: 16. Germline loops: CDR1 MNHEY, CDR2 SMNVEV (reference sequence). The CDR3 consists of 16 residues. CDR3 region: CASSPMTGGSGVPLHF. The CDR3, as DNA: TGTGCCAGCAGCCCTATGACAGGGGGAAGCGGTGTCCCCCTCCACTTT.

This clone was counted only a few times. The chain combines TRBV30 with TRBJ1-1; no reliable D call. This CDR3 contains 13 residues. Germline CDR1 reads GTSNPN; CDR2 reads SVGIG (reference sequence). Trimming stripped 3 bases from V and 1 base from J, with 9 bases between. CDR3 DNA: TGTGCCTGGAGCCGAGGAGGGAACACTGAAGCTTTCTTT. Translated: CAWSRGGNTEAFF.

This chain connects TRBV7-2 to TRBJ1-2, with unresolved D. V lost 1 base and J lost 8, with 14 bases in between. The CDR3 is 14 residues long. The germline CDR1 and CDR2 sequences are SGHTA and FQGNSA. The CDR3, as DNA: TGTGCCAGCAGCTTAGTCTTCCAGTACCGGGGCTACACCTTC. It yields the protein CASSLVFQYRGYTF.

The chain joins TRBV25-1 to TRBJ2-1; D perhaps matches TRBD2 (6 bases). Germline assignment: CDR1 MGHDK and CDR2 SYGVNS. The CDR3 contains 15 residues. V was trimmed by 2 bases and J by 4 bases, leaving 12 bases between them. CDR3 bases: TGTGCCAGCAGTGAAGGCGGGGACCCATACAATGAGCAGTTCTTC. The encoded protein is CASSEGGDPYNEQFF.

V and J are TRBV27 and TRBJ1-4; the D is unclear. CDR1 and CDR2 (germline): MNHEY, SMNVEV (reference sequence). V dropped 4 bases and J dropped 4 bases, with 7 bases sitting between them. The CDR3 is 13 amino acids. For the CDR3, the DNA is TGTGCCAGCAGTTCCCCTTTTAATGAAAAACTGTTTTTT. This encodes CASSSPFNEKLFF.

The rearrangement links TRBV27 to TRBJ2-2, with D tentatively TRBD1 or TRBD2 (7 bases each). The V and J ends lost 1 base and 8 bases respectively, with 17 bases between them. The CDR3 is made up of 16 amino acids. Germline V gives CDR1 MNHEY, CDR2 SMNVEV (reference sequence). In DNA, the CDR3 is TGTGCCAGCAGTTTATGGGGGGGACAGAACCCGGGGGAGCTGTTTTTT. Encoded protein: CASSLWGGQNPGELFF.

In its sample, this clone was seen a few times. The chain couples TRBV5-1 to TRBJ1-1; TRBD1 agrees at 7 bases. Germline lookup yields CDR1 SGHRS and CDR2 YFSETQ. The CDR3 runs 15 residues. Trimming took 4 bases from V and 5 from J; bases not matched to a gene: 11. The CDR3 bases are TGCGCCAGCAGCCCCGGTTCAGGGGGGGCTACTGAAGCTTTCTTT. Translation: CASSPGSGGATEAFF.

The chain has TRBV19 and TRBJ1-1; TRBD1 matches at 9 bases. The CDR3 has 16 residues. Germline CDR1 and CDR2: LNHDA and SQIVND (reference sequence). The V and J ends lost 2 bases and 3 bases, in that order; junction bases with no gene match: 7. The CDR3 here is CASSITWTGEDTEAFF. The CDR3 DNA reads TGTGCCAGTAGTATAACTTGGACAGGGGAGGACACTGAAGCTTTCTTT.

V gene TRBV27 combines with J gene TRBJ2-2; 8 bases fit TRBD2. J was trimmed by 6 bases and V by 0 bases; bases with no gene match: 21. The CDR3 has 21 amino acids. Germline V gene lookup returns CDR1 MNHEY and CDR2 SMNVEV (reference sequence). CDR3 protein: CASSLSIGAGDFLSIAGELFF. In DNA form, the CDR3 reads TGTGCCAGCAGTTTATCGATAGGAGCGGGAGATTTTCTAAGTATAGCCGGGGAGCTGTTTTTT.